These 27 T cell receptor beta chains originate from one sample sequenced in a study of blood T cell repertoires in COVID-19. The repertoire was sequenced with immunoSEQ multiplex PCR; TCRdb's copy has only in-frame clones and lacks some. The table has around 130,000 clones, approximately 86% seen once. Sequences were obtained from PBMCs or T cells enriched from blood (not recorded which). The receptors stem from a woman aged 45-65 years who had recovered from COVID-19.

The chain carries TRBV10-3 and TRBJ1-5; D call uncertain. Germline values: CDR1 ENHRY, CDR2 SYGVKD. Trimming removed 11 bases from V and 8 bases from J, with 19 bases in between. This CDR3 has 13 amino acids. The CDR3 DNA follows: TGTGCCGCCCAGTCTCTCTCCGGGGAGCCCCAGCATTTT. Its protein product is CAAQSLSGEPQHF.

This clone has more than one count but fewer than ten. The chain couples TRBV5-6 to TRBJ1-6; the D gene is possibly TRBD1 (6 bases). Trimming removed 2 bases at V and 7 bases at J, with 10 bases between. The CDR3 has 14 amino acids. CDR1 is SGHDT and CDR2 is YYEEEE in the germline V gene. The CDR3 DNA reads TGTGCCAGCAGCTTTAGCGGGGGCAATTCACCCCTCCACTTT. This gives the protein CASSFSGGNSPLHF.

The rearrangement uses TRBV11-2 and TRBJ2-2; 12 bases map to TRBD2. Per germline, CDR1 SGHAT and CDR2 FQNNGV. The junction had 6 bases not matched to a gene; V was cut back by 5 bases and J by 5 bases. The CDR3 is made up of 16 amino acids. The CDR3 coding sequence is TGTGCCAGCAGCGGGCTAGCGGGGGGGCTGACCGGGGAGCTGTTTTTT. Translated: CASSGLAGGLTGELFF.

This clone turned up a few times. The chain employs TRBV5-8 and TRBJ1-2, with 11 bases that match TRBD1. Losses at the gene ends were 4 bases for V and 5 bases for J; bases not matched to a gene: 13. CDR3 size: 17 residues. In germline, CDR1 is SGHTS, CDR2 YDEGEE. The CDR3 sequence: CASSNPGIGQGAYGYTF. The CDR3 DNA is TGTGCCAGCAGCAACCCCGGGATTGGACAGGGGGCTTATGGCTACACCTTC.

The chain uses TRBV6-5 and TRBJ2-7, with D maybe TRBD1 (6 bases). The CDR3 loop spans 16 amino acids. Between the trimmed V and J ends, which lost 0 bases and 0 bases, there was a span of 12 bases. Germline V gives CDR1 MNHEY, CDR2 SVGAGI. As DNA, the CDR3 is TGTGCCAGCAGTTACTCGGGACACCGGAGCTCCTACGAGCAGTACTTC. This encodes CASSYSGHRSSYEQYF.

The V gene is TRBV7-2, the J gene TRBJ1-3; D possibly corresponds to TRBD1 (5 bases). CDR3 length equals 13 residues. V lost 5 bases and J lost 2, with 7 bases in between. The germline gives CDR1 SGHTA, CDR2 FQGNSA. CDR3 region: CASSRGAGNTIYF. The CDR3 coding sequence is TGTGCCAGCAGCCGGGGGGCTGGAAACACCATATATTTT.

The chain combines TRBV19 with TRBJ1-1, with TRBD1 identical over 7 bases. The CDR3 has 15 amino acids. The junction had 3 bases not matched to a gene; V was cut back by 1 base and J by 1 base. Germline assignment: CDR1 LNHDA and CDR2 SQIVND (reference sequence). The CDR3 is CASSIAHRGNTEAFF. The CDR3 DNA reads TGTGCCAGTAGTATAGCGCACAGGGGGAACACTGAAGCTTTCTTT. The full variable domain, with the rest looked up from reference TRBV19 and TRBJ1-1, is DGGITQSPKYLFRKEGQNVTLSCEQNLNHDAMYWYRQDPGQGLRLIYYSQIVNDFQKGDIAEGYSVSREKKESFPLTVTSAQKNPTAFYLCASSIAHRGNTEAFFGQGTRLTVV.

V gene TRBV4-3 combines with J gene TRBJ2-1, with 8 nucleotides matching TRBD1. Germline CDR1 and CDR2: LGHNA and YSLEER. The V segment lost 1 base and the J segment 5 bases; nucleotides outside the gene matches: 1. The CDR3 runs to 14 residues. CDR3 residues: CASSQVDRDNEQFF. The CDR3 DNA sequence: TGCGCCAGCAGCCAAGTGGACAGGGACAATGAGCAGTTCTTC.

The chain combines TRBV14 with TRBJ2-2, with unresolved D. Germline CDR1 is SGHDN and CDR2 is FVKESK. CDR3 length equals 13 residues. V was cut by 4 bases and J by 5 bases, with 8 bases left in between. The CDR3 DNA reads as TGTGCCAGCAGCCCACGGGTGACCGGGGAGCTGTTTTTT. This codes for CASSPRVTGELFF.

This sequence joins TRBV15 and TRBJ2-5; no definite D call. V was shortened by 3 bases and J by 5 bases, with 10 bases between the two germline ends. The germline V gene has CDR1 LNHNV and CDR2 YYDKDF (reference sequence). The CDR3 spans 13 residues. Here the CDR3 DNA reads TGTGCCACCAGCAGTTTTGGGCTGGAGACCCAGTACTTC. It codes for CATSSFGLETQYF.

J is TRBJ1-2 and V is TRBV15; a weak D match, TRBD1 (6 bases). Trimming stripped 0 bases from V and 0 bases from J, with 14 bases between. The germline gives CDR1 LNHNV, CDR2 YYDKDF (reference sequence). The CDR3 is made up of 17 amino acids. CDR3 sequence: CATSREFGEGANYGYTF. CDR3 nucleotide sequence: TGTGCCACCAGCAGAGAGTTCGGTGAGGGGGCTAACTATGGCTACACCTTC. Filled out from reference TRBV15 and TRBJ1-2, the complete variable domain reads DAMVIQNPRYQVTQFGKPVTLSCSQTLNHNVMYWYQQKSSQAPKLLFHYYDKDFNNEADTPDNFQSRRPNTSFCFLDIRSPGLGDTAMYLCATSREFGEGANYGYTFGSGTRLTVV.

The chain combines TRBV5-1 with TRBJ2-1; 7 positions match TRBD1. V dropped 1 base and J dropped 5; count of bases not matched to a gene: 9. The germline V gene has CDR1 SGHRS and CDR2 YFSETQ. This CDR3 comprises 16 residues. The CDR3 protein is CASSLRGQDMNNEQFF. CDR3 in DNA: TGCGCCAGCAGCTTGAGAGGACAGGACATGAACAATGAGCAGTTCTTC. Looking up the rest from reference TRBV5-1 and TRBJ2-1 gives the full variable domain: KAGVTQTPRYLIKTRGQQVTLSCSPISGHRSVSWYQQTPGQGLQFLFEYFSETQRNKGNFPGRFSGRQFSNSRSEMNVSTLELGDSALYLCASSLRGQDMNNEQFFGPGTRLTVL.

This clone occurred once. The rearrangement links TRBV27 to TRBJ2-2; D is perhaps TRBD1 (6 bases). V was pared by 3 bases and J by 4 bases, with 12 bases between. CDR1 is MNHEY and CDR2 is SMNVEV in the germline V gene (reference sequence). The CDR3 runs 15 residues. The CDR3 spells CASSFGQWSTGELFF. The CDR3, as DNA: TGTGCCAGCAGTTTCGGACAGTGGAGCACCGGGGAGCTGTTTTTT.

This sequence joins TRBV20-1 and TRBJ2-2, with a weak D call TRBD2 (7 bases). Trimming cost V 3 bases and J 2 bases, with 16 bases left between them. In germline, CDR1 is DFQATT, CDR2 SNEGSKA (reference sequence). The CDR3 consists of 16 residues. The chain's CDR3 is CSASVGGGRNTGELFF. The CDR3 region has the DNA TGCAGTGCTAGTGTGGGAGGGGGAAGAAACACCGGGGAGCTGTTTTTT.

The chain joins TRBV5-6 to TRBJ2-7; D is possibly TRBD2 (5 bases). This CDR3 comprises 12 residues. CDR1 and CDR2 from the germline V gene are SGHDT and YYEEEE. The V gene lost 6 bases and the J gene lost 1 base, with 8 bases spanning the gap. The CDR3 DNA sequence: TGTGCCAGCACCCCGGGGTCCTACGAGCAGTACTTC. Encoded protein: CASTPGSYEQYF.

This chain links TRBV5-6 with TRBJ2-7; maybe TRBD1 (6 bases). Germline-derived CDR1 and CDR2 are SGHDT and YYEEEE. The V end was cut by 7 bases, the J end by 5 bases, with 16 bases between. The CDR3 covers 13 residues. The CDR3 DNA reads TGTGCCAGCGAGAACAGGGTGGGAGACGAGCAGTACTTC. Its protein product is CASENRVGDEQYF.

The chain uses TRBV15 and TRBJ1-4, with a tentative D call TRBD1 (6 bases). The CDR3 consists of 17 residues. The germline gives CDR1 LNHNV, CDR2 YYDKDF (reference sequence). Trimming removed 4 bases at V and 8 bases at J, with 23 bases between. CDR3 amino acids: CATSKGYNRDLGEKLFF. The CDR3 bases are TGTGCCACCAGCAAGGGATATAACAGGGATTTGGGAGAAAAACTGTTTTTT.

This clone turned up a few times. This chain uses TRBV6-5 with TRBJ2-7, with 7 bases aligning to TRBD1. The CDR3 totals 13 residues. Per germline, CDR1 MNHEY and CDR2 SVGAGI. With V trimmed by 6 bases and J by 4 bases, 6 bases remained unmatched. The CDR3 DNA is TGTGCCAGCAGCTCGGGACAGCATTACGAGCAGTACTTC. Protein sequence: CASSSGQHYEQYF.

This rearrangement joins TRBV10-3 to TRBJ2-7; 7 bases map to TRBD1. With V trimmed by 6 bases and J by 2 bases, 4 bases remained unmatched. This CDR3 contains 13 residues. The germline CDR1 and CDR2 sequences are ENHRY and SYGVKD. In DNA, the CDR3 is TGTGCCATCAGCGGGGACAGAGCCTACGAGCAGTACTTC. It specifies CAISGDRAYEQYF.

The V call is TRBV25-1, the J call TRBJ2-2; D might be TRBD1 (5 bases). Germline lookup yields CDR1 MGHDK and CDR2 SYGVNS. This CDR3 is 13 amino acids long. The ends were cut back, 6 bases at V and 5 bases at J, with 10 bases in the middle. The CDR3 reads CASSQGGTGELFF. For the CDR3, the DNA is TGTGCCAGCAGCCAGGGTGGAACCGGGGAGCTGTTTTTT.

This chain joins TRBV19 and TRBJ2-3; D is possibly TRBD2 (5 bases). Per the germline V gene, CDR1 is LNHDA and CDR2 is SQIVND (reference sequence). CDR3 length equals 15 residues. V lost 4 bases and J lost 0, with 11 bases in between. Here the CDR3 reads CASSTQRTSTDTQYF. CDR3 sequence (DNA): TGTGCCAGTAGTACTCAGCGGACCAGCACAGATACGCAGTATTTT.

The gene calls are TRBV6-5 and TRBJ2-2; D might be TRBD2 (7 bases). The CDR3 spans 16 residues. The germline V and J ends were trimmed by 0 bases and 7 bases, with 15 bases remaining between them. Per germline, CDR1 MNHEY and CDR2 SVGAGI. The CDR3 DNA is TGTGCCAGCAGTTACTCGGTGGGGGGGCCAATCGGGGAGCTGTTTTTT. Its translation is CASSYSVGGPIGELFF.

The chain has TRBV28 and TRBJ1-5; TRBD1 matches at 12 bases. Trimming removed 0 bases from V and 6 bases from J; junction bases left unmatched: 3. The germline CDR1 and CDR2 sequences are MDHEN and SYDVKM. The CDR3 is 16 amino acids. The CDR3 protein is CASSLWGTGGLQPQHF. CDR3 DNA sequence: TGTGCCAGCAGTTTATGGGGGACAGGGGGCCTTCAGCCCCAGCATTTT. Complete variable domain (other parts from reference TRBV28 and TRBJ1-5): DVKVTQSSRYLVKRTGEKVFLECVQDMDHENMFWYRQDPGLGLRLIYFSYDVKMKEKGDIPEGYSVSREKKERFSLILESASTNQTSMYLCASSLWGTGGLQPQHFGDGTRLSIL.

The DNA of the CDR3 is TGTGCCAGCAGTGAGTGGGACAGGGATGAAAAACTGTTTTTT. Its translation is CASSEWDRDEKLFF. V usage is TRBV2 and J usage is TRBJ1-4; TRBD1 matches 9 bases. Trimming at V came to 3 bases and at J to 6 bases, leaving 2 bases not matched to a gene. Germline V gene data show CDR1 as SNHLY and CDR2 as FYNNEI. The CDR3 has 14 amino acids.

The gene calls are TRBV4-1 and TRBJ1-2; a weak D match, TRBD1 (6 bases). The germline CDR1 and CDR2 sequences are MGHRA and YSYEKL. Trimming left V 0 bases short and J 8 bases short, with 22 bases between. This CDR3 is built from 17 residues. CDR3 sequence reads: CASSQDAGGARGEGYTF. The CDR3 DNA reads as TGCGCCAGCAGCCAAGATGCGGGGGGGGCGCGAGGGGAAGGCTACACCTTC.

On this clone: At one end the junction does not follow the germline gene, possibly because of a read error. J is TRBJ2-7 and V is TRBV7-7; possible D gene TRBD2, 6 bases. CDR3 length: 13 amino acids. Germline V gene sequence: CDR1 SSHAT, CDR2 FNYEAQ (reference sequence). CDR3 DNA: TGTGCTAGCAGCTCCGGGACTTCCTACGAGCAGTACTTC. Translated, it gives CASSSGTSYEQYF.

The chain couples TRBV29-1 to TRBJ1-1; 8 bases fit TRBD1. CDR3 length equals 14 residues. CDR1 and CDR2 (germline): SQVTM, ANQGSEA. The ends lost 3 bases at V and 1 base at J; junction bases unmatched: 4. CDR3 sequence reads: CSVEMGQENTEAFF. The CDR3 coding sequence is TGCAGCGTTGAGATGGGACAGGAGAACACTGAAGCTTTCTTT. Variable domain in full (rest from reference TRBV29-1 and TRBJ1-1): SAVISQKPSRDICQRGTSLTIQCQVDSQVTMMFWYRQQPGQSLTLIATANQGSEATYESGFVIDKFPISRPNLTFSTLTVSNMSPEDSSIYLCSVEMGQENTEAFFGQGTRLTVV.